The following is a TCR beta chain sequence with its context. It lacks a known antigen. Base-call qualities are not available, and no considerably larger clone is one nucleotide away. This entry belongs to a study of OX40 agonist ivuxolimab in advanced cancers. Turning to the overall study: The costimulatory receptor OX40 (CD134) was targeted by ivuxolimab, a fully human IgG2 agonistic monoclonal antibody. The point of sequencing TCRbeta in the periphery was to test whether ivuxolimab changed TCR sequence diversity and drove clonal T-cell expansion. The monotherapy dose-escalation portion (N ≈ 52 patients) of the phase I ivuxolimab trial is reported in the paper. Intravenous ivuxolimab was administered to patients every 2 weeks at six dose levels: 0.01, 0.1, 0.3, 1.5, 3 and 10 mg/kg. A male proportion of 70% to 90% and a mean age of approximately 62 years, ranging from 23 to 79, were recorded for the dose-escalation cohort. Three dose-escalation patients achieved partial responses, one with hepatocellular carcinoma and two with cutaneous melanoma. Of the 50 to 55 patients in dose escalation, some 20 had hepatocellular carcinoma, approximately 15 had melanoma, 9 had renal cell carcinoma and 9 had head and neck cancer. Patients were allowed to have had prior anti-PD-1, anti-PD-L1 or anti-CTLA-4 therapy, and approximately 40% of the dose-escalation patients had been treated with checkpoint inhibitors. Findings and caveats that apply to the study as a whole: At doses of 0.1 to 3.0 mg/kg, clonal expansion of both CD4+ and CD8+ T cells in blood was seen between baseline and week 6. After ivuxolimab, expanded clones were on average more numerous among CD8+ T cells than among CD4+ T cells. Low levels of normalized T-cell clonal expansion were also shown by some nonresponding patients. The antigen specificity of the peripheral T cells that underwent clonal expansion was not determined. In the 0.1-3.0 mg/kg groups, partial responders had among the lowest normalized peripheral clonal expansion, particularly in CD8+ T cells.

To sequence the TCRbeta CDR3 region, genomic DNA was isolated from the sorted cells. The immunoSEQ Assay was used for sequencing of TCRbeta CDR3 regions. This is the immuneACCESS table as TCRdb keeps it, with only in-frame sequences that have V and J called. A part of the clones is gone; compared with another copy, unresolved V genes explain less than half, and the rest is unexplained. The sample table shows some 45,000 clones, and around 89% are seen once. About 15% of the sample is taken by the ten largest. From the cysteine up to the phenylalanine, the CDR3 has a length of 13 residues. Only the CDR3 DNA stays, 39 bases, in frame from base 1. Trimming at the junction amounts to 3 bases on V and 5 bases on J, and the germline ends lie 10 bases apart. Sequences SGHNT (CDR1) and YENEEA (CDR2) are obtained from the germline V gene. Patients with autoimmune disease history or receiving systemic immunosuppression were excluded from the trial. In every dose cohort, peripheral blood was drawn for TCR sequencing at baseline, cycle 4 day 1, and cycle 7 day 1. The samples were drawn from a first-in-human, open-label, multicenter phase I dose-escalation trial of ivuxolimab. The trial enrolled adults with locally advanced or metastatic head and neck squamous cell, hepatocellular, melanoma or renal cell carcinoma. Before TCR sequencing, CD4+ and CD8+ T cells were separately sorted from peripheral blood.

The material was CD4+ or CD8+ T cells sorted from blood, obtained in a trial of the OX40 agonist ivuxolimab. This TCR was recovered from an adult with an advanced solid tumor such as melanoma, head and neck, liver or kidney cancer. The sequence is built from TRBV11-3 and TRBJ2-5; the D region possibly corresponds to TRBD2 (5 bases align). The CDR3 corresponds to CASSFEADETQYF. The nucleotide sequence reads as follows: TGTGCCAGCAGCTTCGAAGCGGATGAGACCCAGTACTTC.